This T cell receptor beta chain was identified during a study of control samples from healthy donors and cancer patients. Profiled with immunoSEQ multiplex PCR; TCRdb holds only in-frame clones, not every one. The repertoire holds approximately 150,000 clones, roughly 94% seen once, with around 1.5% in the top ten. This clone showed up just once. The origin of this receptor is a woman aged 18-35 years in good health. What was sequenced was blood.

For the CDR3, the DNA is TGCGCCAGCAGCTTGGGGAGGGTCGGAGGCTACGAGCAGTACTTC. Translated, it gives CASSLGRVGGYEQYF. The J gene is TRBJ2-7, the V gene TRBV5-1, with a tentative D call TRBD2 (6 bases). V dropped 0 bases and J dropped 3 bases, with 13 bases sitting between them. The CDR3 spans 15 residues. Looked up from germline, CDR1 is SGHRS and CDR2 is YFSETQ. Filled out from reference TRBV5-1 and TRBJ2-7, the complete variable domain reads KAGVTQTPRYLIKTRGQQVTLSCSPISGHRSVSWYQQTPGQGLQFLFEYFSETQRNKGNFPGRFSGRQFSNSRSEMNVSTLELGDSALYLCASSLGRVGGYEQYFGPGTRLTVT.